The rows below give T cell receptor beta chains drawn from one sample of a study of blood T cell repertoires in COVID-19. Here immunoSEQ multiplex PCR was the method, and the copy in TCRdb shows in-frame clones only, minus some. The sample has a few hundred thousand clones; approximately 90% are singletons. The sample taken for sequencing was PBMCs or T cells enriched from blood (not recorded which). The receptors stem from a man aged 35 to 55 who had recovered from COVID-19. CDR3s include the opening cysteine and the closing phenylalanine or tryptophan. D genes are given only for firm matches. Not every row has a clone size; where given, it reads once, few, many or a size class.

abundance	d_gene	j_gene	v_gene	CDR3aa	CDR3nt
.	TRBD2	TRBJ2-1	TRBV5-4	CASSPLAGGPYNEQFF	TGTGCCAGCAGCCCACTAGCGGGGGGCCCCTACAATGAGCAGTTCTTC
.	.	TRBJ2-7	TRBV2	CARRTDRSYEQYF	TGTGCCAGAAGGACAGATAGATCCTACGAGCAGTACTTC
once	.	TRBJ1-2	TRBV19	CASSTTVGYTF	TGTGCCAGTAGTACGACAGTTGGCTACACCTTC
.	.	TRBJ1-2	TRBV7-3	CASSPVGGLGGYTF	TGTGCCAGCAGCCCCGTCGGGGGTCTGGGGGGCTACACCTTC
.	TRBD1	TRBJ1-1	TRBV9	CASTVGSGGTEAFF	TGTGCCAGCACCGTAGGGTCAGGGGGCACTGAAGCTTTCTTT
few	.	TRBJ1-5	TRBV5-1	CASSLTGRDQPQHF	TGCGCCAGCAGCTTAACAGGGCGCGATCAGCCCCAGCATTTT
.	.	TRBJ2-7	TRBV30	CAWGGHSGIYEQYF	TGTGCCTGGGGGGGACATTCCGGAATTTACGAGCAGTACTTC
.	.	TRBJ2-7	TRBV27	CASSFWGDSYEQYF	TGTGCCAGCAGTTTTTGGGGGGACTCCTACGAGCAGTACTTC
.	TRBD1	TRBJ1-3	TRBV6-4	CASSTSGQDVANTIYF	TGTGCCAGCAGTACCTCGGGACAGGACGTGGCAAACACCATATATTTT
.	TRBD1	TRBJ1-2	TRBV7-9	CASSLGTGAYGYTF	TGTGCCAGCAGCTTAGGGACAGGGGCCTATGGCTACACCTTC
.	.	TRBJ1-2	TRBV6-4	CASSRQPNYGYTF	TGTGCCAGCAGCCGACAGCCTAACTATGGCTACACCTTC
.	.	TRBJ2-2	TRBV27	CASRGQTLGTGELFF	TGTGCCAGCAGGGGGCAGACCCTGGGGACCGGGGAGCTGTTTTTT
.	TRBD1	TRBJ1-4	TRBV4-2	CASSQGDREHEKLFF	TGTGCCAGCAGCCAAGGGGACAGGGAGCATGAAAAACTGTTTTTT
.	TRBD1	TRBJ2-3	TRBV14	CASSPRQGAGTDTQYF	TGTGCCAGCAGCCCCCGACAGGGGGCAGGCACAGATACGCAGTATTTT
once	.	TRBJ2-1	TRBV5-1	CASSLGGNEQFF	TGCGCCAGCAGCTTGGGAGGCAATGAGCAGTTCTTC
.	TRBD1	TRBJ2-7	TRBV14	CASGDRVYEQYF	TGTGCCAGCGGCGACAGGGTCTACGAGCAGTACTTC
.	.	TRBJ2-1	TRBV21-1	CASSQEGDTARSYNEQFF	TGTGCCAGCAGCCAAGAAGGGGATACTGCCCGCTCCTACAATGAGCAGTTCTTC
few	TRBD2	TRBJ2-5	TRBV5-1	CASSLGASGGETQYF	TGCGCCAGCAGCTTGGGTGCTAGCGGGGGAGAGACCCAGTACTTC
.	TRBD1	TRBJ1-1	TRBV28	CASSLGQGMNTEAFF	TGTGCCAGCAGCTTAGGACAGGGGATGAACACTGAAGCTTTCTTT
.	TRBD1	TRBJ2-5	TRBV7-9	CASSHRTGGQETQYF	TGTGCCAGCAGCCACAGGACAGGGGGCCAAGAGACCCAGTACTTC
.	.	TRBJ2-7	TRBV3-1/TRBV3-2	CASSQEGHSVWTGEQYF	TGTGCCAGCAGCCAAGAGGGACACAGCGTTTGGACGGGCGAGCAGTACTTC
.	.	TRBJ1-6	TRBV27	CASRGGDNSPLHF	TGTGCCAGCAGGGGAGGGGATAATTCACCCCTCCACTTT
.	.	TRBJ1-5	TRBV2	CASSDWGTGQPQHF	TGTGCCAGCAGTGATTGGGGAACAGGCCAGCCCCAGCATTTT
.	.	TRBJ2-7	TRBV29-1	CSVEGAGTYEQYF	TGCAGCGTTGAAGGTGCGGGTACCTACGAGCAGTACTTC
.	TRBD1	TRBJ2-5	TRBV5-1	CASSSLLSRDRAQETQYF	TGCGCCAGCAGCTCCTTACTGAGCCGGGACAGGGCCCAAGAGACCCAGTACTTC
.	TRBD2	TRBJ2-2	TRBV11-3	CASSFRASGGQRELFF	TGTGCCAGCAGCTTTCGGGCTAGCGGGGGTCAGAGGGAGCTGTTTTTT
.	.	TRBJ2-7	TRBV11-2	CASSDPSSTPYEQYF	TGTGCCAGCAGCGACCCTAGCAGTACCCCCTACGAGCAGTACTTC
.	.	TRBJ2-3	TRBV11-2	CASSLDKGADTQYF	TGTGCCAGCAGCTTAGATAAAGGGGCAGATACGCAGTATTTT
.	TRBD1	TRBJ2-7	TRBV10-2	CASSDRGSSYEQYF	TGCGCCAGCAGTGACAGGGGGTCCTCCTACGAGCAGTACTTC
.	TRBD1	TRBJ1-3	TRBV18	CASSVQNRGRNAIYF	TGTGCCAGCTCCGTACAGAACAGGGGCCGAAACGCCATATATTTT
.	.	TRBJ2-7	TRBV27	CASSLSLRQSSYEQYF	TGTGCCAGCAGTTTATCGTTAAGACAGAGCTCCTACGAGCAGTACTTC
.	TRBD1	TRBJ2-2	TRBV4-1	CASSQTGVNTGELFF	TGCGCCAGCAGCCAGACAGGGGTGAACACCGGGGAGCTGTTTTTT
.	TRBD1	TRBJ1-2	TRBV27	CASSPGTGGGYTF	TGTGCCAGCAGTCCTGGGACAGGGGGGGGCTACACCTTC
.	TRBD1	TRBJ2-7	TRBV6-2/TRBV6-3	CASSNNRQGIRSYEQYF	TGTGCCAGCAGTAATAACCGACAGGGTATACGCTCCTACGAGCAGTACTTC
once	.	TRBJ1-1	TRBV19	CASSLLTGKTEAFF	TGTGCCAGTAGTTTACTGACTGGCAAGACTGAAGCTTTCTTT
.	TRBD1	TRBJ1-4	TRBV7-9	CASSGLTGVPEKLFF	TGTGCCAGCAGCGGATTAACAGGGGTTCCTGAAAAACTGTTTTTT
.	TRBD2	TRBJ2-2	TRBV7-3	CASSLIAGLNTGELFF	TGTGCCAGCAGCCTCATAGCGGGGCTGAACACCGGGGAGCTGTTTTTT
once	TRBD1	TRBJ1-2	TRBV6-5	CASILTQGAYYGYTF	TGTGCCAGCATCCTTACACAGGGGGCCTACTATGGCTACACCTTC
.	.	TRBJ1-2	TRBV19	CASNRGYGYTF	TGTGCCAGTAATAGGGGCTATGGCTACACCTTC
few	.	TRBJ2-1	TRBV12-5	CASGLGQVYNEQFF	TGTGCTAGTGGTTTGGGACAGGTCTACAATGAGCAGTTCTTC
once	.	TRBJ2-7	TRBV18	CASSPSERTGYEQYF	TGTGCCAGCTCACCGTCGGAAAGGACTGGCTACGAGCAGTACTTC
once	.	TRBJ2-7	TRBV11-2	CASSPPDYGKRYEQYF	TGTGCCAGCAGCCCGCCAGACTACGGGAAACGCTACGAGCAGTACTTC
.	.	TRBJ1-1	TRBV11-1	CASSLVPGNTEAFF	TGTGCCAGCAGCTTAGTTCCGGGGAACACTGAAGCTTTCTTT
few	TRBD1	TRBJ1-6	TRBV6-6	CASSRQPQGGDRSPLHF	TGTGCCAGCAGTCGACAACCTCAGGGGGGGGACAGGTCACCCCTCCACTTT
.	.	TRBJ1-5	TRBV30	CAWSGGGDQPQHF	TGTGCCTGGAGTGGGGGGGGCGATCAGCCCCAGCATTTT
once	TRBD1	TRBJ2-1	TRBV10-1	CASSDGTGGYYNEQFF	TGCGCCAGCAGTGACGGGACAGGGGGATACTACAATGAGCAGTTCTTC
.	.	TRBJ1-1	TRBV6-4	CATSSGVGEAFF	TGTGCCACTTCGAGCGGGGTGGGTGAAGCTTTCTTT
.	.	TRBJ1-1	TRBV28	CASSPGEGTEAFF	TGTGCCAGCAGCCCCGGTGAGGGCACTGAAGCTTTCTTT
.	TRBD2	TRBJ2-7	TRBV7-2	CASSSGLAVSLEQYF	TGTGCCAGCAGCTCAGGACTAGCGGTTTCTCTCGAGCAGTACTTC
.	.	TRBJ2-5	TRBV7-9	CASSLHGRQQETQYF	TGTGCCAGCAGCTTACATGGGCGTCAGCAAGAGACCCAGTACTTC
.	.	TRBJ2-1	TRBV27	CASSFHPNYNEQFF	TGTGCCAGCAGTTTCCATCCTAACTACAATGAGCAGTTCTTC
.	TRBD2	TRBJ2-7	TRBV11-3	CASSSTTSGGFGEQYF	TGTGCCAGCAGCTCCACGACTAGCGGGGGATTTGGCGAGCAGTACTTC